This T cell receptor beta chain was recorded in a study of Ad26.COV2.S vaccination and SARS-CoV-2 variants. Overall study findings and caveats: It was vaccine recipients, not placebo recipients, who had the higher spike-specific TCR breadth.

Points on this clone: As yet, its antigen is unknown.

Method: immunoSEQ multiplex PCR; TCRdb's copy keeps in-frame clones and lacks some. This sample has 450,000 to 550,000 clones, with 80% to 90% found just once. Treatment denoted: some 20 received Ad26.COV2.S at low or high dose, single or two shots; about 5 received placebo; per-sample allocation not given. Collection of the samples took place on day 63 after the first injection of vaccine or placebo. In Boston, an adult donor aged 18-55 years took part. The sequencing used peripheral blood, collected in a trial of Ad26.COV2.S vaccine versus placebo. This TCR derives from a person aged 18 to 65 who received the Ad26.COV2.S COVID-19 vaccine or a placebo.

This chain's CDR3 is CASSTGQAFGQPQHF. The CDR3 DNA reads TGTGCCAGTAGTACGGGACAGGCGTTCGGTCAGCCCCAGCATTTT. The chain combines TRBV19 with TRBJ1-5; 8 positions agree with TRBD1. This CDR3 is 15 amino acids long. V gave up 4 bases and J gave up 6 bases; unmatched junction bases: 8. Germline values: CDR1 LNHDA, CDR2 SQIVND (reference sequence).